Listed below are T cell receptor beta chains from one sample, sequenced in a study of blood T cell repertoires in COVID-19. The assay was immunoSEQ multiplex PCR, and TCRdb's table has in-frame clones only and misses some. Of 65,000 to 90,000 clones listed, just over 85% are singletons. Sequenced: peripheral blood. These receptors came from a human donor in a cohort sampled during active COVID-19. Both conserved end residues are part of each CDR3. The D gene is left open where the match is weak. The size of a clone is reported for some rows only, either as once, few or many, or as a class for expanded clones.

j_call d_call clone_size v_call cdr3_aa cdr3_nt
TRBJ2-1 - - TRBV3-1/TRBV3-2 CASSQGSYGYEQFF TGTGCCAGCAGCCAAGGTAGCTATGGGTATGAGCAGTTCTTC
TRBJ2-3 - few TRBV7-2 CASSPMGRLGADTQYF TGTGCCAGCAGCCCAATGGGGAGACTAGGGGCAGATACGCAGTATTTT
TRBJ1-2 TRBD1 - TRBV6-2/TRBV6-3 CASSYGTGGRSYTF TGTGCCAGCAGTTACGGGACAGGGGGCAGGAGCTACACCTTC
TRBJ1-2 - - TRBV12-3/TRBV12-4 CASSLQFNYGYTF TGTGCCAGCAGTCTTCAGTTTAACTATGGCTACACCTTC
TRBJ2-5 - - TRBV7-9 CASSTFGAQETQYF TGTGCCAGCAGCACCTTTGGAGCCCAAGAGACCCAGTACTTC
TRBJ2-7 - - TRBV6-5 CAAALQGGSYEQYF TGTGCAGCAGCACTCCAGGGTGGGTCCTACGAGCAGTACTTC
TRBJ1-1 - once TRBV30 CAWTAGGRETEAFF TGTGCCTGGACCGCTGGAGGTCGTGAGACTGAAGCTTTCTTT
TRBJ1-1 - - TRBV28 CASSPGLSLPEAFF TGTGCCAGCAGTCCAGGGCTTTCACTTCCTGAAGCTTTCTTT
TRBJ2-2 TRBD1 once TRBV24-1 CATSDRGQGPTGELFF TGTGCCACCAGTGATCGAGGACAGGGCCCCACCGGGGAGCTGTTTTTT
TRBJ2-1 - - TRBV29-1 CSGGGQSSYNEQFF TGCAGCGGGGGGGGGCAAAGCTCCTACAATGAGCAGTTCTTC
TRBJ2-3 - - TRBV7-2 CASFEEALPPDTQYF TGTGCCAGCTTCGAGGAGGCTCTTCCCCCAGATACGCAGTATTTT
TRBJ1-5 TRBD1 - TRBV6-5 CASANRGGRNQPQHF TGTGCCAGCGCTAACAGGGGGGGGCGGAATCAGCCCCAGCATTTT
TRBJ2-1 - - TRBV5-5 CASSPIPLATNEQFF TGTGCCAGCAGCCCGATTCCGCTAGCGACAAATGAGCAGTTCTTC
TRBJ1-1 - - TRBV4-2 CASSQEAGNTEAFF TGTGCCAGCAGCCAAGAGGCAGGGAACACTGAAGCTTTCTTT
TRBJ2-5 - - TRBV7-9 CASSPGRGQETQYF TGTGCCAGCAGCCCCGGCAGGGGACAAGAGACCCAGTACTTC
TRBJ2-5 - - TRBV5-1 CASSPGQQETQYF TGCGCCAGCAGCCCAGGACAGCAAGAGACCCAGTACTTC
TRBJ1-4 - - TRBV15 CATSRDLGRNEKLFF TGTGCCACCAGCAGAGATTTGGGGCGGAACGAAAAACTGTTTTTT
TRBJ2-3 TRBD2 once TRBV5-1 CASSLRGGGATDTQYF TGCGCCAGCAGCTTGCGGGGCGGGGGGGCCACAGATACGCAGTATTTT
TRBJ1-2 - - TRBV28 CATLPGGGRGYTF TGTGCCACCCTCCCGGGGGGGGGTCGAGGCTACACCTTC
TRBJ2-7 TRBD1 - TRBV2 CASSERDRANEQYF TGTGCCAGCAGTGAAAGAGACAGGGCCAACGAGCAGTACTTC
TRBJ1-2 - - TRBV19 CASQDTGRRNGYTF TGTGCCAGTCAGGACACCGGAAGGCGGAATGGCTACACCTTC
TRBJ1-4 - - TRBV18 CASSLEAGGTNEKLFF TGTGCCAGCTCACTCGAAGCTGGGGGGACTAATGAAAAACTGTTTTTT
TRBJ1-1 TRBD1 - TRBV30 CAWMGQMNTEAFF TGTGCCTGGATGGGACAGATGAACACTGAAGCTTTCTTT
TRBJ2-3 TRBD1 - TRBV3-1/TRBV3-2 CASSQPGQGNRADTQYF TGTGCCAGCAGCCAACCCGGACAGGGGAACAGGGCAGATACGCAGTATTTT
TRBJ1-2 - few TRBV6-1 CASSEGLGAGYYGYTF TGTGCCAGCAGTGAAGGGTTAGGGGCAGGCTACTATGGCTACACCTTC
TRBJ2-7 - - TRBV21-1 CASSKGVRSYEQYF TGTGCCAGCAGCAAAGGTGTCAGATCCTACGAGCAGTACTTC
TRBJ1-5 - - TRBV6-4 CASSVSSNQPQHF TGTGCCAGCAGTGTCAGTAGCAATCAGCCCCAGCATTTT
TRBJ2-7 TRBD1 - TRBV11-1 CASSPGQVSYEQYF TGTGCCAGCAGCCCTGGACAGGTTTCCTACGAGCAGTACTTC
TRBJ2-2 TRBD2 - TRBV25-1 CASSISSGRGTGELFF TGTGCCAGCAGTATAAGTAGCGGGAGGGGCACCGGGGAGCTGTTTTTT
TRBJ1-6 - - TRBV3-1/TRBV3-2 CASSPTASFSSYNSPLHF TGTGCCAGCAGCCCGACAGCGTCATTCAGCTCCTATAATTCACCCCTCCACTTT
TRBJ2-1 TRBD1 - TRBV3-1/TRBV3-2 CASSQDQAGQGFQGSYNEQFF TGTGCCAGCAGCCAAGATCAAGCGGGACAGGGGTTCCAGGGCTCCTACAATGAGCAGTTCTTC
TRBJ1-6 - - TRBV2 CASSAPPGGNSPLHF TGTGCCAGCAGTGCCCCGCCTGGAGGGAATTCACCCCTCCACTTT
TRBJ1-3 TRBD1 - TRBV7-2 CASSVSGTAASGNTIYF TGTGCCAGCAGCGTTTCCGGGACAGCAGCCTCTGGAAACACCATATATTTT
TRBJ2-5 - - TRBV28 CASSSPVDQETQYF TGTGCCAGCAGTTCCCCAGTGGACCAAGAGACCCAGTACTTC
TRBJ2-5 TRBD2 - TRBV3-1/TRBV3-2 CASILTSGVGETQYF TGTGCCAGCATCCTGACTAGCGGGGTGGGGGAGACCCAGTACTTC